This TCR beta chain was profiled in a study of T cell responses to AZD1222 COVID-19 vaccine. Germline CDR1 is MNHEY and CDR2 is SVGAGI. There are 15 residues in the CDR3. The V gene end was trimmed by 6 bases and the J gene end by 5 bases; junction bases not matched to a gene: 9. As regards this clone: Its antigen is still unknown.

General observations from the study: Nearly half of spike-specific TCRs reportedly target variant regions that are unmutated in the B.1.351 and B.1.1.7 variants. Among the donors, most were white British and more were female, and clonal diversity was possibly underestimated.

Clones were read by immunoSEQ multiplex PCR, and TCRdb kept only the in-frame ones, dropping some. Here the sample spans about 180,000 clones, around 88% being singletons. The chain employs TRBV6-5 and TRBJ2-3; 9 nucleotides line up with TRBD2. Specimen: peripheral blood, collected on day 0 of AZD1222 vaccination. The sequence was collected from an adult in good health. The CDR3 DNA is TGTGCCAGCAGGCGGTCTAGCGGGATATTAGATACGCAGTATTTT. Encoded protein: CASRRSSGILDTQYF.